A single T cell receptor (beta chain) is shown here with its context. Its target is unknown. Researchers ran the PCR with 60 Vbeta and 13 Jbeta primers. Measured with immunoSEQ multiplex PCR; TCRdb has only the in-frame clones, and not every one. The sample has some 120,000 clones, around three quarters seen once. CDR1 is WSHSY and CDR2 is SAAADI in the germline V gene. CDR3 length: 20 residues. Trimming took 4 bases from V and 0 from J, leaving 24 bases between them. The data belong to a study of cytomegalovirus exposure and HLA in healthy donors. General observations from the study: A later analysis linked a missense DCLRE1C variant to TCR beta V- and J-gene trimming.

Sequenced: PBMCs. This sequence joins TRBV10-2 and TRBJ1-4; D gene unclear. This TCR came from a woman aged 40 to 50 in good health and CMV-seronegative. Here the CDR3 reads CASSGSLSRLPSATNEKLFF. DNA of the CDR3: TGCGCCAGCAGTGGATCCCTATCCCGGTTGCCAAGCGCAACTAATGAAAAACTGTTTTTT.